These 5 T cell receptor beta chains share one sample of origin, sequenced in a study of cytomegalovirus exposure and HLA in healthy donors. Researchers ran the PCR with 60 Vbeta and 13 Jbeta primers. Clones were read by immunoSEQ multiplex PCR, and TCRdb kept only the in-frame ones, dropping some. This table holds 100,000 to 150,000 clones, roughly 68% found once. The sequenced sample consisted of PBMCs. The receptors derive from a woman aged 45-65 years in good health and CMV-seropositive.

V usage is TRBV6-5 and J usage is TRBJ2-2; 8 bases fit TRBD1. J was trimmed by 4 bases and V by 6 bases; bases with no gene match: 4. The germline V gene encodes CDR1 MNHEY and CDR2 SVGAGI. CDR3 size: 14 residues. The CDR3 DNA reads TGTGCCAGCAGGGCCACAGGGGGCACCGGGGAGCTGTTTTTT. It translates to CASRATGGTGELFF.

This clone was recorded a few times. This chain joins TRBV18 and TRBJ2-7; 8 bases match TRBD1. CDR3 length equals 15 residues. The V gene's germline CDR1 is KGHSH and CDR2 LQKENI. V trimming: 6 bases; J trimming: 8 bases; junction bases outside the gene matches: 15. The CDR3 region is CASSHPGQERSQQYF. The CDR3 DNA sequence: TGTGCCAGCTCCCACCCGGGACAGGAACGGTCGCAGCAGTACTTC.

The V gene is TRBV29-1, the J gene TRBJ2-3; 8 bases agree with TRBD1. There are 13 residues in the CDR3. V shed 6 bases and J 6 bases; nucleotides not matched to a gene: 8. The germline CDR1 and CDR2 sequences are SQVTM and ANQGSEA. The CDR3 bases are TGCAGCGTAGGACAGGGTGGGGGGGATACGCAGTATTTT. It specifies CSVGQGGGDTQYF.

The chain recombines TRBV6-1 with TRBJ1-1; D might be TRBD1 (6 bases). The CDR3 contains 11 residues. V shed 2 bases and J shed 10 bases, with 8 bases lying between them. Germline CDR1 and CDR2: MNHNS and SASEGT. CDR3 amino acids: CASSELGAAFF. The CDR3, as DNA: TGTGCCAGCAGTGAACTGGGGGCAGCTTTCTTT.

The chain joins TRBV7-2 to TRBJ1-6; the D is unclear. Trimming took 3 bases from V and 6 from J, leaving 12 bases between them. The CDR3 contains 15 residues. Germline lookup yields CDR1 SGHTA and CDR2 FQGNSA. The CDR3 DNA reads TGTGCCAGCAGCTTTTTTTCCGCGGGTAATTCACCCCTCCACTTT. It translates to CASSFFSAGNSPLHF.